This T cell receptor beta chain was sequenced during a study of cytomegalovirus exposure and HLA in healthy donors. Overall study context: Genetic ancestry analysis placed more than 80% of the approximately 400 donors that were genotyped in the Caucasian-associated cluster.

The PCR made use of 60 Vbeta and 13 Jbeta primers. Repertoires were generated with immunoSEQ multiplex PCR, while TCRdb's copy carries only in-frame clones and drops some. The table shows about 93,000 clones, with roughly 63% occurring only once. This CDR3 has 18 amino acids. Germline lookup yields CDR1 SNHLY and CDR2 FYNNEI. The V gene lost 4 bases and the J gene lost 0 bases, with 19 bases spanning the gap. This sequence joins TRBV2 and TRBJ1-5; D might be TRBD1 (5 bases). The sequence derives from a boy aged 10-17 years in good health and CMV-seropositive. Sequencing was carried out using PBMCs. CDR3 sequence (DNA): TGTGCCAGCAGTGGTATGACAGCCGGTACACTTAGCAATCAGCCCCAGCATTTT. Translation: CASSGMTAGTLSNQPQHF.